This T cell receptor (beta chain) comes out of a study of Ad26.COV2.S vaccination and SARS-CoV-2 variants (dated by TCRdb to the early 2020s). Describing the broader study: Donors in the vaccine arm were drawn from COV1001, a phase I-IIa trial of Ad26.COV2.S in healthy adults that was multicentre, randomized, double-blind and placebo-controlled. Dosing of Ad26.COV2.S was intramuscular, at either 5x10^10 or 1x10^11 viral particles, delivered as one shot or as two shots spaced 56 days apart. The specificity and breadth of SARS-CoV-2-reactive T cell receptors after Ad26.COV2.S vaccination were assessed by TCRbeta repertoire sequencing. The TCR-sequenced set comprised approximately 30 samples: about 19 Ad26.COV2.S vaccine recipients, 5 placebo recipients and 8 SARS-CoV-2 convalescent individuals. Trial participants were randomized into five groups of five, in which low-dose or high-dose Ad26.COV2.S was given once or twice, or placebo was given on both occasions. Blinding of investigators to trial group allocation was maintained during experiments and outcome assessment. The full study reports these points: After vaccination, substantial breadth of spike-specific CD8+ and CD4+ T cell responses was reported. Spike-specific TCR breadth was higher in Ad26.COV2.S recipients than in placebo recipients (P = 0.0014). Comparing responses between vaccine doses or regimens was not something the study was powered to do. The authors noted that total T cell responses may have been underestimated by the TCR breadth and depth analyses. Comparable non-spike TCR breadth was observed between vaccine and placebo recipients, consistent with only spike being contained in the vaccine.

The immunoSEQ Assay was used to sequence TCRbeta CDR3 regions. After extraction, genomic DNA underwent amplification by bias-controlled multiplex PCR, followed by high-throughput sequencing. Regarding the original processing steps: Collapsing and filtering of sequences were performed to quantify the absolute abundance of each unique TCRbeta CDR3 region. T cell fraction was estimated by normalizing TCRbeta template counts to usable DNA, which was measured by amplifying reference genes present in all nucleated cells. Repertoire TCRs were annotated as SARS-CoV-2-specific when V gene, CDR3 amino acid sequence and J gene were exactly matched to a known reactive TCR set. The reference SARS-CoV-2 TCR set came from MIRA and was filtered for enrichment in COVID-19-positive ImmuneCODE repertoires, removing public or cross-reactive TCRs. Using the MIRA antigens, annotated TCRs were further analysed by specific ORF or by position within an ORF. Breadth was defined as the number of annotated unique rearrangements divided by the total number of unique productive rearrangements, and depth was defined as the summed frequency of the annotated unique rearrangements. Two-sided Wilcoxon rank-sum tests were used to compare TCR breadth between groups. This immuneACCESS table, as held by TCRdb, lists in-frame sequences with V and J called but not all clones. Of the missing ones, under half trace to an unresolved V gene in checked studies; the others have no known cause. V, J and clone size derive from that table, while D and trimming were established from the DNA sequence. Counted in this sample were fewer than 800,000 clones; around 89% of them appeared once. The ten largest make up approximately 1.5% of the sample.

The meaning of the sample's treatment or condition label: over 15 received Ad26.COV2.S at low or high dose, single or two shots; several received placebo; per-sample allocation not given. For vaccine and placebo recipients, repertoires were sequenced using samples collected on day 63 after the first injection. Cohort 1b enrolled roughly 25 adults aged 18-55 years at a single site in Boston, USA, between 29 July and 7 August 2020. Ad26.COV2.S was a replication-incompetent adenovirus type 26 vector expressing a prefusion-stabilized SARS-CoV-2 spike protein from the original Wuhan strain. CDR1 and CDR2, looked up from the germline V gene, are SGHTA and FQGTGA. The CDR3 numbers 14 residues from cysteine through phenylalanine. Only the CDR3 part of the read is kept: 42 bases, read in frame from the first base. V is trimmed back by 5 bases and J by 4 bases, and the junction contains 6 bases that no gene match accounts for.

Turning to this clone: Its recognized antigen is unknown. Base-call qualities are not available, and no considerably larger clone is one nucleotide away. Other DNA sequences from this sample encode an identical CDR3 as well.

This material consisted of peripheral blood, taken in a trial of Ad26.COV2.S vaccine versus placebo. This TCR was sampled from a person aged 18-60 years who received the Ad26.COV2.S COVID-19 vaccine or a placebo. The chain employs TRBV7-3 and TRBJ2-3; 7 of the junction bases match TRBD2. The CDR3 region: CASSLGLGADTQYF. The bases are TGTGCCAGCAGCCTTGGACTAGGCGCAGATACGCAGTATTTT.